The present entry profiles one TCR beta chain with its context. No antigen is known for it. This sample was taken from a study of blood T cells in healthy people across ages. Whole-study results and caveats: Donor CMV infection status was unknown, possibly confounding age-related changes in expanded clonotypes.

The CDR3 is 15 residues long. Germline V CDR1 and CDR2: GTSNPN, SVGIG (reference sequence). V was clipped by 7 bases and J by 8 bases, with 24 bases between them. Through a sample-barcoded 5' primer and a J-beta primer mix, a second PCR was run for 7 to 11 cycles. From the 5' RACE reads, TCRdb called clonotypes with MiXCR, one entry per CDR3 protein. The sample shows about 1.7 million distinct CDR3 sequences, about 28% of them seen only once. The V gene is TRBV30, the J gene TRBJ2-1, with no clear D. Sequenced sample: blood. This TCR was sampled from a woman aged 25 to 39 in good health. The CDR3 sequence: CALQRSFGSIDEQFF. The DNA for the CDR3 is TGTGCCTTACAACGGTCCTTTGGTAGCATCGATGAGCAGTTCTTC.